These 29 T cell receptor beta chains came from one sample sequenced in a study of Tregs in tolerant kidney transplant recipients. Recipients received nonmyeloablative bone marrow transplants from related graft donors, with transient mixed chimerism. Sequencing was performed with immunoSEQ multiplex PCR; in TCRdb, only in-frame clones are kept and a portion is missing. The table has tens of thousands of clones, roughly 93% seen once. Sequencing used CD4+ T cells from blood (PBMCs), obtained 12 months after the transplant. The receptors here all came from a human patient who received a combined kidney and bone marrow transplant. Part of the T cells may come from the graft donor.

The V and J genes are TRBV6-5 and TRBJ2-5; D remains unclear. Per the germline V gene, CDR1 is MNHEY and CDR2 is SVGAGI. The CDR3 covers 14 residues. Between the trimmed V and J ends, which lost 4 bases and 3 bases, there was a span of 12 bases. The CDR3 region is CASSFRSVEETQYF. The CDR3 coding sequence is TGTGCCAGCAGTTTTCGTTCAGTGGAAGAGACCCAGTACTTC.

This chain links TRBV2 with TRBJ2-1, with TRBD2 matching over 10 bases. The V and J ends lost 8 bases and 7 bases, in that order; junction bases with no gene match: 5. The CDR3 consists of 13 residues. Germline CDR1 is SNHLY and CDR2 is FYNNEI. CDR3 region: CASRTSGGNEQFF. CDR3 bases: TGTGCCAGCCGGACTAGCGGTGGGAATGAGCAGTTCTTC. The full variable domain, with the rest looked up from reference TRBV2 and TRBJ2-1, is EPEVTQTPSHQVTQMGQEVILRCVPISNHLYFYWYRQILGQKVEFLVSFYNNEISEKSEIFDDQFSVERPDGSNFTLKIRSTKLEDSAMYFCASRTSGGNEQFFGPGTRLTVL.

Remarks on this clone: The sample contains more than one DNA sequence encoding this CDR3. This chain connects TRBV7-9 to TRBJ1-2; the D is unclear. The CDR3 runs to 12 residues. Germline V CDR1 and CDR2: SEHNR, FQNEAQ (reference sequence). V shed 5 bases and J shed 4 bases, with 8 bases lying between them. The CDR3: CASSPSGYGYTF. In nucleotides, the CDR3 is TGTGCCAGCAGCCCCTCGGGCTATGGCTACACCTTC. Looking up the rest from reference TRBV7-9 and TRBJ1-2 gives the full variable domain: DTGVSQNPRHKITKRGQNVTFRCDPISEHNRLYWYRQTLGQGPEFLTYFQNEAQLEKSRLLSDRFSAERPKGSFSTLEIQRTEQGDSAMYLCASSPSGYGYTFGSGTRLTVV.

The CDR3 sequence is CASSYSVRQGGYTF. The CDR3, as DNA: TGTGCCAGCAGTTACTCAGTCCGGCAGGGGGGCTACACCTTC. The chain joins TRBV6-5 to TRBJ1-2; D possibly corresponds to TRBD1 (6 bases). CDR1 MNHEY and CDR2 SVGAGI come from the germline V gene. V was cut by 0 bases and J by 8 bases, with 13 bases left in between. The CDR3 totals 14 residues.

As to this clone: Other DNA sequences within the sample encode an identical CDR3. The chain joins TRBV27 to TRBJ1-6; D may be TRBD1 (6 bases). The germline gives CDR1 MNHEY, CDR2 SMNVEV (reference sequence). The CDR3 totals 13 residues. V gave up 6 bases and J gave up 10 bases, with 13 bases separating them. The CDR3 DNA follows: TGTGCCAGCAGACTCAGGACAGAATCACCCCTCCACTTT. Translated: CASRLRTESPLHF.

This clone has only one observation. The rearrangement uses TRBV5-8 and TRBJ2-3, with a possible D match to TRBD2 (7 bases). The CDR3 is 16 amino acids. Trimming pared 3 bases from V and 2 bases from J, leaving 16 bases between. The germline V gene encodes CDR1 SGHTS and CDR2 YDEGEE. This chain's CDR3 is CASSYNGGHFTDTQYF. In DNA, the CDR3 is TGTGCCAGCAGCTACAACGGGGGGCACTTCACAGATACGCAGTATTTT.

The chain's CDR3 is CASSIQRERTEAFF. The CDR3 DNA sequence: TGTGCCAGTAGTATTCAGAGGGAGAGAACTGAAGCTTTCTTT. The rearrangement links TRBV19 to TRBJ1-1; D gene uncertain. The CDR3 has 14 amino acids. Trimming removed 3 bases from V and 5 bases from J, with 13 bases in between. Looked up from germline, CDR1 is LNHDA and CDR2 is SQIVND (reference sequence).

CDR3: CASSIPGLAGVDTQYF. Written as DNA, the CDR3 is TGTGCCAGTAGTATACCGGGACTAGCGGGAGTAGATACGCAGTATTTT. The chain joins TRBV19 to TRBJ2-3; 14 bases are shared with TRBD2. The V gene's germline CDR1 is LNHDA and CDR2 SQIVND (reference sequence). This CDR3 contains 16 residues. The V and J ends lost 2 bases and 5 bases, in that order; junction bases with no gene match: 3.

The chain combines TRBV20-1 with TRBJ2-5, with D tentatively TRBD1 (5 bases). The V gene's germline CDR1 is DFQATT and CDR2 SNEGSKA (reference sequence). This CDR3 contains 11 residues. V was trimmed by 6 bases and J by 7 bases, leaving 12 bases between them. The CDR3 DNA follows: TGCAGTGCCCCTATTGGGGCGACCCAGTACTTC. This sequence encodes CSAPIGATQYF.

V usage is TRBV6-4 and J usage is TRBJ2-3; 7 bases align to TRBD2. The germline V gene has CDR1 MRHNA and CDR2 SNTAGT. This CDR3 spans 15 amino acids. With 3 bases clipped from V and 9 bases from J, the junction kept 12 bases outside the gene matches. DNA of the CDR3: TGTGCCAGCAGTGAGGCCGGGACTACGATGGGAACGCAGTATTTT. Encoded protein: CASSEAGTTMGTQYF.

The chain joins TRBV7-9 to TRBJ2-7; 8 bases are shared with TRBD2. Germline V gives CDR1 SEHNR, CDR2 FQNEAQ (reference sequence). V lost 1 base to trimming and J lost 3 bases; unmatched junction nucleotides: 5. The CDR3 is made up of 15 amino acids. The CDR3 coding sequence is TGTGCCAGCAGCTTAGGTATTAGCGGGATCTACGAGCAGTACTTC. Its translation: CASSLGISGIYEQYF.

This chain links TRBV4-3 with TRBJ2-1; TRBD2 is a possible D gene (6 bases). V was pared by 4 bases and J by 4 bases, with 11 bases between. CDR1 and CDR2 (germline): LGHNA, YSLEER. The CDR3 is 14 residues long. The CDR3 loop is CASSPGLLYNEQFF. DNA for the CDR3: TGCGCCAGCAGCCCGGGACTGCTTTACAATGAGCAGTTCTTC.

The chain has TRBV5-6 and TRBJ1-4; D gene uncertain. The V gene's germline CDR1 is SGHDT and CDR2 YYEEEE. This CDR3 region has 16 residues. V lost 1 base and J lost 8, with 18 bases in between. CDR3 sequence reads: CASSLSVLENREKLFF. Written as DNA, the CDR3 is TGTGCCAGCAGCTTGTCGGTGTTGGAGAACCGCGAAAAACTGTTTTTT. The whole variable domain, remainder taken from reference TRBV5-6 and TRBJ1-4, is DAGVTQSPTHLIKTRGQQVTLRCSPKSGHDTVSWYQQALGQGPQFIFQYYEEEERQRGNFPDRFSGHQFPNYSSELNVNALLLGDSALYLCASSLSVLENREKLFFGSGTQLSVL.

The chain combines TRBV5-1 with TRBJ1-5; 9 bases align to TRBD1. The junction had 3 bases not matched to a gene; V was cut back by 0 bases and J by 2 bases. Germline V lookup: CDR1 SGHRS, CDR2 YFSETQ. The CDR3 has 16 amino acids. The CDR3 DNA is TGCGCCAGCAGCTTGGGGGACAGGGAGGGCAATCAGCCCCAGCATTTT. Its translation is CASSLGDREGNQPQHF.

The rearrangement joins TRBV5-4 to TRBJ1-5, with D perhaps matching TRBD1 (5 bases). From germline, CDR1 is SGHNT and CDR2 YYREEE (reference sequence). This CDR3 contains 14 residues. V shed 4 bases and J shed 6 bases, with 14 bases lying between them. The CDR3 nucleotides read TGTGCCAGCAGCATGGGGGGGGACGGTCAGCCCCAGCATTTT. This sequence encodes CASSMGGDGQPQHF. Full variable domain (remainder filled in from reference TRBV5-4 and TRBJ1-5): ETGVTQSPTHLIKTRGQQVTLRCSSQSGHNTVSWYQQALGQGPQFIFQYYREEENGRGNFPPRFSGLQFPNYSSELNVNALELDDSALYLCASSMGGDGQPQHFGDGTRLSIL.

V gene TRBV7-6 combines with J gene TRBJ2-1; perhaps TRBD2 as D (6 bases). Germline V gene lookup returns CDR1 SGHVS and CDR2 FNYEAQ. This CDR3 contains 15 residues. The ends were cut back, 2 bases at V and 1 base at J, with 9 bases in the middle. DNA for the CDR3: TGTGCCAGCAGCTTAACCCGGGGGTCCTACAATGAGCAGTTCTTC. Translation: CASSLTRGSYNEQFF.

The CDR3 sequence: CAGAPGTSPQEQYF. The CDR3 DNA reads as TGTGCCGGCGCCCCTGGGACTAGTCCTCAAGAGCAGTACTTC. The chain uses TRBV6-5 and TRBJ2-7, with 8 bases matching TRBD2. The CDR3 loop spans 14 amino acids. Germline V lookup: CDR1 MNHEY, CDR2 SVGAGI. Trimming took 11 bases from V and 7 from J; bases not matched to a gene: 16.

In this sample, this clone turned up a few times. The gene calls are TRBV11-2 and TRBJ1-1; D is perhaps TRBD1 (5 bases). Germline V gene sequence: CDR1 SGHAT, CDR2 FQNNGV. This CDR3 spans 15 amino acids. V was pared by 3 bases and J by 1 base, with 12 bases between. The CDR3 bases are TGTGCCAGCAGCTTTGGGGGGTATGGGAACACTGAAGCTTTCTTT. It encodes CASSFGGYGNTEAFF.

This rearrangement joins TRBV2 to TRBJ1-1; 9 nucleotides match TRBD1. Trimming removed 4 bases from V and 5 bases from J; junction bases left unmatched: 8. Germline CDR1 reads SNHLY; CDR2 reads FYNNEI. There are 15 residues in the CDR3. The CDR3 DNA reads TGTGCCAGCAGTGGCCTGGACAGGGGATTTACTGAAGCTTTCTTT. It encodes CASSGLDRGFTEAFF.

J is TRBJ2-5 and V is TRBV21-1; TRBD1 is taken as the D call from the table, unchecked against the DNA. TRBV21-1 is shown as a pseudogene. The CDR3 length is 16 residues. CDR3 loop: CASSKALQGASETQYF. Here the CDR3 DNA reads TGTGCCAGCAGCAAAGCGCTCCAGGGGGCGAGTGAGACCCAGTACTTC.

The chain is built from TRBV29-1 and TRBJ2-2, with 8 bases lining up with TRBD1. The ends lost 5 bases at V and 0 bases at J; junction bases unmatched: 11. The CDR3 is 17 amino acids. The germline CDR1 and CDR2 sequences are SQVTM and ANQGSEA. CDR3 DNA sequence: TGCAGCGTTCGGTCGTGGCCAGGGGGCGCGAACACCGGGGAGCTGTTTTTT. The encoded protein is CSVRSWPGGANTGELFF.

The chain carries TRBV7-3 and TRBJ2-3; perhaps TRBD2 as D (6 bases). The V and J ends lost 1 base and 5 bases respectively, with 10 bases between them. Germline V CDR1 and CDR2: SGHTA, FQGTGA. CDR3 length: 14 residues. CDR3 nucleotides: TGTGCCAGCAGCTTAATGGCGGGGAAAGATACGCAGTATTTT. This translates into CASSLMAGKDTQYF.

V is TRBV7-9 and J is TRBJ2-7; no clear D gene. V lost 5 bases to trimming and J lost 1 base, with 12 bases between them. CDR3 length: 14 residues. From germline, CDR1 is SEHNR and CDR2 FQNEAQ (reference sequence). CDR3 sequence reads: CASSQQETSYEQYF. The CDR3, as DNA: TGTGCCAGCAGCCAACAAGAAACATCCTACGAGCAGTACTTC.

The chain employs TRBV7-9 and TRBJ2-7; D may be TRBD2 (5 bases). Trimming took off 5 bases at V and 6 bases at J, with 8 bases between the two ends. The V gene's germline CDR1 is SEHNR and CDR2 FQNEAQ (reference sequence). The CDR3 consists of 11 residues. The CDR3 DNA reads TGTGCCAGCAGCCATACTAGCGAGCAGTACTTC. Translation: CASSHTSEQYF.

The chain uses TRBV29-1 and TRBJ2-1; D perhaps matches TRBD1 (6 bases). V lost 6 bases to trimming and J lost 0 bases, with 15 bases between them. The germline V gene encodes CDR1 SQVTM and CDR2 ANQGSEA. The CDR3 covers 15 residues. CDR3 coding DNA: TGCAGCGTACTCCACAGGGACCTCTCCTACAATGAGCAGTTCTTC. Translating it yields CSVLHRDLSYNEQFF.

The chain carries TRBV18 and TRBJ2-1, with D perhaps matching TRBD2 (5 bases). From germline, CDR1 is KGHSH and CDR2 LQKENI. V lost 2 bases, J lost 4 bases, and 18 bases lay in between. The CDR3 loop spans 17 amino acids. The CDR3 DNA is TGTGCCAGCTCACCATTGTCTGGTAGCGCCCATTACAATGAGCAGTTCTTC. Residues: CASSPLSGSAHYNEQFF.

The genes are TRBV5-4 and TRBJ2-7; 12 nucleotides line up with TRBD1. The germline CDR1 and CDR2 sequences are SGHNT and YYREEE (reference sequence). The CDR3 extends over 15 amino acids. V shed 4 bases, J shed 4 bases, and the junction held 6 bases outside the gene matches. CDR3 coding DNA: TGTGCCAGCAGCGGGACAGGGGGCTATTCTTACGAGCAGTACTTC. This codes for CASSGTGGYSYEQYF.

The V and J genes are TRBV11-3 and TRBJ2-5; a possible D gene is TRBD1 (6 bases). This CDR3 is 14 amino acids long. Germline V lookup: CDR1 SGHNT, CDR2 YENEEA. V lost 5 bases to trimming and J lost 2 bases, with 12 bases between them. CDR3 bases: TGTGCCAGCAGCCCGGGACACTCACAAGAGACCCAGTACTTC. Translated, it gives CASSPGHSQETQYF.

The chain recombines TRBV20-1 with TRBJ2-7, with D unclear. V shed 6 bases and J shed 2 bases, with 8 bases lying between them. CDR1 is DFQATT, CDR2 SNEGSKA, per germline (reference sequence). This CDR3 is built from 11 residues. CDR3 sequence: CSALGPYEQYF. The CDR3 bases are TGCAGTGCCCTTGGCCCCTACGAGCAGTACTTC.